The T cell receptor beta chain described here comes from a study of identical twins. The CDR3 runs 15 residues. Germline assignment: CDR1 MNHEY and CDR2 SVGAGI. V lost 0 bases, J lost 0 bases, and 7 bases lay in between. Regarding this clonotype: The antigen is undetermined.

TCRdb reanalysed the 5' RACE reads using MiXCR and keeps one entry per CDR3 protein. The table records about 530,000 distinct CDR3 sequences, around 15% of them present only once. Study-wide points: Among out-of-frame alpha sequences shared by twins, low generation probability occurred in excess.

The same data also went into a second study, on yellow fever vaccine responses in identical twins.

The source material was CD4+ T cells sorted from blood. The sequence derives from a woman between 18 and 29 years old in good health. The chain employs TRBV6-5 and TRBJ2-3, with D unresolved. The CDR3 spells CASSYSHPSTDTQYF. CDR3 DNA: TGTGCCAGCAGTTACTCACACCCTAGCACAGATACGCAGTATTTT.